This entry concerns a single T cell receptor (beta chain). Its antigen is not known. This sample is part of a study of immune cell composition in non-small cell lung cancer. Only in-frame clones appear in the TCRdb table, and some are missing; sequencing was by immunoSEQ multiplex PCR. Of over 6,000 clones listed, roughly 80% are singletons. Points from the study as a whole: Clones >0.5% enriched in tumour were rarer in adenocarcinoma (about 35%) than squamous (around 75%). No significant correlation existed between pack-years smoked and tumour clonality. Tumour-reactive clones were not shown to match dominant in vivo tumour clones.

V gave up 6 bases and J gave up 1 base; unmatched junction bases: 7. In germline, CDR1 is MNHNS, CDR2 SASEGT. CDR3 length: 15 amino acids. DNA was extracted from unsorted cell suspensions stored frozen. The sequence was collected from a human donor with non-small cell lung cancer. The chain joins TRBV6-1 to TRBJ2-5; TRBD1 matches 8 bases. The sample taken for sequencing was lung tumor tissue. CDR3 sequence: CASSRLGTGQETQYF. The CDR3 DNA follows: TGTGCCAGCAGCCGACTCGGGACAGGCCAAGAGACCCAGTACTTC.